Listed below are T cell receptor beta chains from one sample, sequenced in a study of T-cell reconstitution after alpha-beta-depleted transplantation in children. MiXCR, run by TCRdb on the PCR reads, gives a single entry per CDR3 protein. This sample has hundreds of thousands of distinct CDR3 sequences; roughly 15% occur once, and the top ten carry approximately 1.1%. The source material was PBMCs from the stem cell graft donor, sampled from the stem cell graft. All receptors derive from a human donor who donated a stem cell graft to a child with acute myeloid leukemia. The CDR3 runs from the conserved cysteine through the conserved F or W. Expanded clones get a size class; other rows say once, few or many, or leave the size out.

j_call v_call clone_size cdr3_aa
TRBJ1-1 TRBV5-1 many CASSLQTDTEAFF
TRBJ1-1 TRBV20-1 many CSVLTQLGAFF
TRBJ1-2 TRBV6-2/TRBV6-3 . CASSYPGSADNYGYTF
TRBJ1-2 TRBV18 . CASSPLATGGSEGTGYTF
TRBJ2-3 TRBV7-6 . CASSGQGRGDTQYF
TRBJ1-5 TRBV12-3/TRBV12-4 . CASSLKDYSNQPQHF
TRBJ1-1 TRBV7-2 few CASSPPFSQVNTEAFF
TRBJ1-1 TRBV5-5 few CASSLAGDSEAFF
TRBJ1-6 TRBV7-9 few CASSLDGSPLHF
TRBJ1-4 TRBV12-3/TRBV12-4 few CASLQEKLFF
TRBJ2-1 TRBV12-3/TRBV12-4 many CASSPGTSGGDEQFF
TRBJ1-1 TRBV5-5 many CASSEGQGDTEAFF
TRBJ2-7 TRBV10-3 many CAIRTGQYYEQYF
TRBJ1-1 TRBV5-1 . CASSLSGHLNLNTEAFF
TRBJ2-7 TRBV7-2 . CASSLGQGMAYEQYF
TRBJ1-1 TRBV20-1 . CSASGRYTEAFF